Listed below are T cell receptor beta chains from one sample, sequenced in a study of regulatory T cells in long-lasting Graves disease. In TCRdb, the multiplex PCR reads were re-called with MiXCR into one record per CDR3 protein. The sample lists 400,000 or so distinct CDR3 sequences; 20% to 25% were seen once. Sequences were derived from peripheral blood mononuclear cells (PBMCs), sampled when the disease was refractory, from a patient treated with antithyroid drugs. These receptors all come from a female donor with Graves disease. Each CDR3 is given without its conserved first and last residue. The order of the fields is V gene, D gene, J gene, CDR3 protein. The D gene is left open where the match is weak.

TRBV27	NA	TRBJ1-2	ASSLSNGGSYT
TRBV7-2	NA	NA	ASSLVTGFSNNEQF
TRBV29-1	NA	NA	SGKTGPPYNEQF
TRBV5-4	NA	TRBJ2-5	ASSKEPQQETQY
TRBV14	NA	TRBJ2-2	ASSQELSANTGELF
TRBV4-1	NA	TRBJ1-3	ASRERGAGNTIY
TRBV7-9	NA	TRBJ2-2	ASSRNNERRGELF
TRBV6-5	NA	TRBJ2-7	ASSWSLAYEQY
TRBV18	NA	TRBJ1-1	ASSPIPSLTEAF
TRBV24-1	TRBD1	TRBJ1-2	ATSDDPLGTGGYT
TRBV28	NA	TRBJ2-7	ASVRGGLYEQY
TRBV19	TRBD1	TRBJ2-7	ASSVGGTGGFNEQY
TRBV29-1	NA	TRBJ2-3	SVDGGTDTQY
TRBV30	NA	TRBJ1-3	AWSIRGGNTIY
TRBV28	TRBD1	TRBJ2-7	ASSFLRQGQQY
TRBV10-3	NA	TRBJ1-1	AISESGVGTEAF
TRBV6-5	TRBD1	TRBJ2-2	ASSYSGGQGNTGELF
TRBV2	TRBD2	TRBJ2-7	ASSELAGLSYEQY
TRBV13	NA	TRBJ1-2	ASLLKGSYYGYT
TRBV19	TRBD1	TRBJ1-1	ASSRRGTENTEAF
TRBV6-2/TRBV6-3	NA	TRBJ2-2	VSSAPGRNTGELF
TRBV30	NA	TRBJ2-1	AYLQGHEQF
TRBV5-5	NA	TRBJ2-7	ASSLWDYYEQY
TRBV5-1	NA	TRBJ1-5	ASSLQGYQPQH
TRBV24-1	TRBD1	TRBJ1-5	ATSDSLTGVGSNQPQH
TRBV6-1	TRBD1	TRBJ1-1	ASRTPKDRGTEAF
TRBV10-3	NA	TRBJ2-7	AIRTGRDHTKGHYEQY
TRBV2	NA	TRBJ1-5	ASSEALFSNQPQH
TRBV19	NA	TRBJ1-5	ASSTFATMTNQPQH
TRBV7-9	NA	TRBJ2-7	ASSLLSGAYEQY